This TCR beta chain was profiled in a study of blood T cell repertoires in COVID-19. About the study: Sources were T cells, B-cell-depleted T cells, or PBMCs; the material itself was cDNA or gDNA.

Original handling: Amplifying reference gene primers gave estimates of nucleated cell counts. Sequencing was performed with immunoSEQ multiplex PCR; in TCRdb, only in-frame clones are kept and a portion is missing. That table is the source of V, J and clone size, and D and trimming were worked out from the DNA. The sample has approximately 46,000 clones; 86% are singletons. This CDR3 has 13 residues. CDR1 and CDR2 (germline): LNHDA, SQIVND (reference sequence). Deletions cut 6 bases from V and 6 bases from J, with 11 bases between. The sample comprised peripheral blood. This clonotype was obtained from a man aged 55 to 70 with active or convalescent COVID-19. The chain employs TRBV19 and TRBJ2-2; perhaps TRBD1 as D (6 bases). In DNA form, the CDR3 reads TGTGCCAGTAGCCCTACAGGGCCCGGGGAGCTGTTTTTT. Translating gives CASSPTGPGELFF.